This T cell receptor beta chain was documented in a study of blood T cell repertoires in COVID-19. Looking at the study overall: T cells, B-cell-depleted T cells, or PBMCs supplied cDNA or gDNA.

This clone came up a few times. Produced via immunoSEQ multiplex PCR; TCRdb's table is partial and in-frame only. The sample comprises a few hundred thousand clones, roughly 86% of which are singletons, and 0.7% rests with the top ten. Trimming removed 0 bases from V and 6 bases from J, with 12 bases in between. The CDR3 length is 15 residues. Germline V CDR1 and CDR2: MNHEY, SVGEGT. Sequencing was done on a sample of peripheral blood. This clonotype was obtained from a human donor in a cohort sampled during active COVID-19. The V gene is TRBV6-2 or TRBV6-3, the J gene TRBJ2-4; D gene unclear. The CDR3 here is CASSYSTADLNIQYF. As DNA, the CDR3 is TGTGCCAGCAGTTACTCGACTGCAGACTTAAACATTCAGTACTTC.